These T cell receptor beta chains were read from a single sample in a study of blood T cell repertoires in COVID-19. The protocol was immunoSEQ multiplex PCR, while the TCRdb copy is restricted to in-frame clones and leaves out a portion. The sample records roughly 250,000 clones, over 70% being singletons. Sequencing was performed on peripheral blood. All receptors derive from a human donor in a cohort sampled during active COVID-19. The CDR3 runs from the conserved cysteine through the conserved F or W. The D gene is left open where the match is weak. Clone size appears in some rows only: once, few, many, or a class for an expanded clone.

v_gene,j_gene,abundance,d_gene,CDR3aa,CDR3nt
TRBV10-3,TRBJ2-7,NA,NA,CAISSAYEQYF,TGTGCCATCAGCAGCGCCTACGAGCAGTACTTC
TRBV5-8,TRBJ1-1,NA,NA,CASSLSTLEAFF,TGTGCCAGCAGCTTATCGACTCTTGAAGCTTTCTTT
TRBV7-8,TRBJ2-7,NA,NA,CASSYTRNSYEQYF,TGTGCCAGCAGCTATACAAGAAACAGCTACGAGCAGTACTTC
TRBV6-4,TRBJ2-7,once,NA,CASSQRPGAYEQYF,TGTGCCAGCAGTCAACGCCCGGGAGCCTACGAGCAGTACTTC
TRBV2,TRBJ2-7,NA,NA,CASCPEKNYEQYF,TGTGCCAGCTGTCCAGAAAAGAACTACGAGCAGTACTTC
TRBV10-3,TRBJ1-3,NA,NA,CAIGGSSSGNTIYF,TGTGCCATCGGGGGCTCCTCCTCTGGAAACACCATATATTTT
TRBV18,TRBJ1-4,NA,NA,CASSPTGGVKEKLFF,TGTGCCAGCTCCCCGACCGGAGGGGTGAAGGAAAAACTGTTTTTT
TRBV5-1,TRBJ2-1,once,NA,CASSPSAGSRSRLSSYNEQFF,TGCGCCAGCAGCCCGAGTGCGGGCTCCCGTTCTCGCCTAAGCTCCTACAATGAGCAGTTCTTC
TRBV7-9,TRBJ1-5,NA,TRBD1,CASRIGTGYSNQPQHF,TGTGCCAGCAGAATTGGGACAGGGTATAGCAATCAGCCCCAGCATTTT
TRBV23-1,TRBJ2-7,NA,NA,CASSQPLATGSFSYEQYF,TGCGCCAGCAGTCAACCTCTAGCTACAGGGTCTTTCTCCTACGAGCAGTACTTC
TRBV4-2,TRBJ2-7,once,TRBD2,CASSPSASGGYEQYF,TGTGCCAGCAGCCCAAGTGCTAGCGGGGGATACGAGCAGTACTTC
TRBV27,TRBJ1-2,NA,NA,CASSLFGRGEWGYTF,TGTGCCAGCAGTTTATTCGGCAGGGGAGAGTGGGGCTACACCTTC
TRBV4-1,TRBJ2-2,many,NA,CASSQENQGSIVNTGELFF,TGCGCCAGCAGCCAAGAAAACCAGGGATCTATTGTGAACACCGGGGAGCTGTTTTTT
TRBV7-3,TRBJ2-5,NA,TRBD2,CASSSLAGTSGQETQYF,TGTGCCAGCAGCTCATTGGCTGGGACTAGCGGGCAAGAGACCCAGTACTTC
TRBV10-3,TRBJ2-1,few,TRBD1,CAISDPGTGDNEQFF,TGTGCCATCAGTGATCCCGGGACAGGGGACAATGAGCAGTTCTTC
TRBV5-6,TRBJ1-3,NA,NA,CASSLDGDSGNTIYF,TGTGCCAGCAGCTTGGACGGAGACTCTGGAAACACCATATATTTT
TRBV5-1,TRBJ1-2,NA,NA,CASSLDRHGYGYTF,TGCGCCAGCAGCTTGGACCGGCACGGGTATGGCTACACCTTC
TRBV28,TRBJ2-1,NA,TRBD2,CASSLTSGSYNEQFF,TGTGCCAGCAGTCTCACTAGCGGGAGTTACAATGAGCAGTTCTTC
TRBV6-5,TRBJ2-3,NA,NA,CATRAVTDTQYF,TGTGCCACCAGGGCGGTCACAGATACGCAGTATTTT
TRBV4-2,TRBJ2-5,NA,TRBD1,CASSYRTGEETQYF,TGTGCCAGCAGCTACAGGACAGGGGAAGAGACCCAGTACTTC
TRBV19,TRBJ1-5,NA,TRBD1,CASKDRVNQPQHF,TGTGCCAGTAAGGACAGGGTCAATCAGCCCCAGCATTTT
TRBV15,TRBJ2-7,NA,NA,CATSRDAAGTDEYF,TGTGCCACCAGCAGAGATGCGGCGGGAACGGATGAGTACTTC
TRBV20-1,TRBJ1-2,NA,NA,CSVEPPTGYTF,TGCAGTGTGGAGCCCCCTACAGGCTACACCTTC
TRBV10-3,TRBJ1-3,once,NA,CATTGSGNTIYF,TGTGCCACCACAGGGTCTGGAAACACCATATATTTT
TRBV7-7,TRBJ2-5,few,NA,CASSAAGAGETQYF,TGTGCTAGCAGCGCCGCAGGGGCCGGGGAGACCCAGTACTTC
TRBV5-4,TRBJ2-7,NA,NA,CASSPGRGYEQYF,TGTGCCAGCAGCCCGGGCAGGGGATACGAGCAGTACTTC
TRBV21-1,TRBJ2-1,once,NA,CASSDGKRDLTGGSSYNEQFF,TGTGCCAGCAGCGACGGAAAAAGGGACTTAACAGGGGGAAGCTCCTACAATGAGCAGTTCTTC
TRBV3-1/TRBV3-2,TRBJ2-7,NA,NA,CASSLSYEQYF,TGTGCCAGCAGCCTTAGCTACGAGCAGTACTTC
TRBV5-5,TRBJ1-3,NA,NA,CASSPYLGASTIYF,TGTGCCAGCAGCCCGTATTTGGGGGCGAGCACCATATATTTT
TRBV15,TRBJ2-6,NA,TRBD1,CATSRPTLKTGSSGANVLTF,TGTGCCACCAGCAGACCGACCCTCAAGACAGGGAGCTCTGGGGCCAACGTCCTGACTTTC
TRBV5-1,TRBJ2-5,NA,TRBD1,CASSLVDRGSETQYF,TGCGCCAGCAGCTTGGTTGACAGGGGCTCAGAGACCCAGTACTTC
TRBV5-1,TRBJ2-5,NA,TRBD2,CASSFSSGLKETQYF,TGCGCCAGCAGCTTTTCTAGCGGGTTAAAAGAGACCCAGTACTTC
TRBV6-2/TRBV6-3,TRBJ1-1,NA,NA,CASSPGSTEAFF,TGTGCCAGCAGCCCCGGTAGTACTGAAGCTTTCTTT
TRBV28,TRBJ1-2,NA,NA,CASSEQGNYGYTF,TGTGCCAGCAGTGAACAGGGTAACTATGGCTACACCTTC
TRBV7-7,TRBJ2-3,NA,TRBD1,CASSERTGTRDTQYF,TGTGCTAGCAGCGAAAGGACAGGGACAAGAGATACGCAGTATTTT
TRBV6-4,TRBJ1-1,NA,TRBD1,CASSDSYRGFRTEAFF,TGTGCCAGCAGTGACTCGTACAGGGGTTTCCGCACTGAAGCTTTCTTT
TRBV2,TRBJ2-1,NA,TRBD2,CASSALAGGPGEQFF,TGTGCCAGCAGTGCGCTAGCGGGGGGGCCAGGTGAGCAGTTCTTC
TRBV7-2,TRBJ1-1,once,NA,CASSLGSGMNTEAFF,TGTGCCAGCAGCTTAGGTTCCGGGATGAACACTGAAGCTTTCTTT
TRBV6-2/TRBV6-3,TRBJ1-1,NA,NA,CASSTPRVNTEAFF,TGTGCCAGCAGTACCCCCAGGGTGAACACTGAAGCTTTCTTT
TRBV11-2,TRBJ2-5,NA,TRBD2,CASSATSSGGSETQYF,TGTGCCAGCAGTGCTACATCTAGCGGGGGGTCTGAGACCCAGTACTTC
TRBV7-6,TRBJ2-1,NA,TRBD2,CASSPVLAGVNNEQFF,TGTGCCAGCAGCCCTGTCCTAGCGGGAGTGAACAATGAGCAGTTCTTC
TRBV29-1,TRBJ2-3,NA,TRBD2,CSVAPSGRISDTQYF,TGCAGCGTTGCCCCTAGCGGGAGGATCTCAGATACGCAGTATTTT
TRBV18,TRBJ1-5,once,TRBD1,CASSPVGRGNNQPQHF,TGTGCCAGCTCACCAGTCGGCAGGGGGAACAATCAGCCCCAGCATTTT
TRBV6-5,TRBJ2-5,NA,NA,CASSPGFRWEETQYF,TGTGCCAGCAGTCCAGGGTTTCGTTGGGAAGAGACCCAGTACTTC
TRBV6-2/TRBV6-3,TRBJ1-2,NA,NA,CASSPNQQANYGYTF,TGTGCCAGCAGCCCAAACCAACAGGCTAACTATGGCTACACCTTC
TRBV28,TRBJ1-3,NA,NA,CASMFGGSSGNTIYF,TGTGCCAGCATGTTCGGGGGTAGCTCTGGAAACACCATATATTTT
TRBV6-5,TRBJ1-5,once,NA,CASNSNRFNQPQHF,TGTGCCAGCAACTCGAACAGATTCAATCAGCCCCAGCATTTT
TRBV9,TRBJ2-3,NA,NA,CASSPDKDTQYF,TGTGCCAGCAGCCCCGACAAGGATACGCAGTATTTT
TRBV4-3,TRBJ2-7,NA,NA,CASSQEGRGYHEQYF,TGCGCCAGCAGCCAAGAGGGCAGGGGTTACCACGAGCAGTACTTC
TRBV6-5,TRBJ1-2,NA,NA,CASSYSRAGNYGYTF,TGTGCCAGCAGTTACTCGAGGGCGGGGAACTATGGCTACACCTTC
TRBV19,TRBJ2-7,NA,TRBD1,CASKPGTDGYEQYF,TGTGCCAGTAAACCCGGGACAGACGGGTACGAGCAGTACTTC
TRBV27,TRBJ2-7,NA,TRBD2,CASSSIAGRSSYEQYF,TGTGCCAGCAGTTCGATAGCGGGGAGAAGCTCCTACGAGCAGTACTTC
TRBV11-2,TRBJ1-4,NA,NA,CASSLTPTRLNEKLFF,TGTGCCAGCAGCTTAACCCCAACTCGGTTGAATGAAAAACTGTTTTTT
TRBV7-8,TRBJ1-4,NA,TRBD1,CASSLVHGTGGEKLFF,TGTGCCAGCAGCTTAGTGCACGGGACAGGGGGTGAAAAACTGTTTTTT
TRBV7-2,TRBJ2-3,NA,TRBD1,CASSGQGAASTDTQYF,TGTGCCAGCAGCGGCCAGGGGGCAGCTAGCACAGATACGCAGTATTTT
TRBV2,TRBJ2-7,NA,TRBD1,CASSVDRGGTYEQYF,TGTGCCAGCAGCGTGGACAGGGGCGGGACCTACGAGCAGTACTTC